This T cell receptor beta chain derives from a study of blood T cells in healthy people across ages. Study findings and constraints: Per million T cells, TCR beta diversity dropped about linearly as age rose. Versus aged donors, long-lived donors had higher diversity and more naive CD4+ cells.

On this clonotype itself: What it recognizes is unknown.

The CDR3 totals 14 residues. The V gene's germline CDR1 is SNHLY and CDR2 FYNNEI. Trimming left V 3 bases short and J 8 bases short, with 16 bases between. A J-beta primer mix and a sample-barcoded 5' primer were used in a second PCR of roughly 6 to 11 cycles. TCRdb re-analysed the 5' RACE reads in MiXCR, keeping a single row per CDR3 protein. The sample lists 1.5 million to 2 million distinct CDR3 sequences, around 48% occurring once. The chain carries TRBV2 and TRBJ1-2, with D hard to call. This TCR derives from a woman aged 40-49 years in good health. Material: blood. In nucleotides, the CDR3 is TGTGCCAGCAGTGAGTCCGTAGGGCTTGACGGCTACACCTTC. It specifies CASSESVGLDGYTF.